This TCR beta chain came from a study of vaccination and CD4 T cells after COVID-19. This clonotype has only a few counts. Its antigen is unknown. Time point denoted: late sampling 161 to 241 days after vaccination in three convalescent patients. Described treatment: roughly nine-day PBMC culture with coronavirus spike peptide pools or control peptides (ViraFEST assay). Peptide pools at around 9.6 ug/ml, together with 7.5 to 10 IU/ml IL-2, were added to cultures of some 1.9 million PBMCs per well. With about nine days of culture completed, CD4+ T cells were isolated by negative selection. The CDR3 totals 12 residues. Germline CDR1 is GTSNPN and CDR2 is SVGIG (reference sequence). V was trimmed by 0 bases and J by 7 bases, leaving 4 bases between them. The Oncomine TCR Beta short-read assay generated sequence data from the DNA of cultured CD4+ T cells. TCRdb re-called the PCR reads with MiXCR, one entry per CDR3 protein. The table records 18,000 or so distinct CDR3 sequences, approximately 44% of them present only once.

The source of this sequence is a human donor who had recovered from COVID-19. The sequencing used CD4+ T cells from blood, cultured in vitro, collected about 7 months after SARS-CoV-2 vaccination. The gene calls are TRBV30 and TRBJ1-6; D remains ambiguous. The CDR3 DNA sequence: TGTGCCTGGAGTGTACCGAATTCACCCCTCCACTTT. Translated, it gives CAWSVPNSPLHF. The full variable domain, with the rest looked up from reference TRBV30 and TRBJ1-6, is SQTIHQWPATLVQPVGSPLSLECTVEGTSNPNLYWYRQAAGRGLQLLFYSVGIGQISSEVPQNLSASRPQDRQFILSSKKLLLSDSGFYLCAWSVPNSPLHFGNGTRLTVT.